This is a list of T cell receptor beta chains from one sample in a study of blood T cell repertoires in COVID-19. Libraries were prepared by immunoSEQ multiplex PCR; TCRdb keeps only in-frame clonotypes and omits some of them. The sample gives under 250,000 clones, approximately 89% of which show up once; 1.5% to 2% is in the top ten. The sample was peripheral blood. The source is a woman aged 55 to 70 who had recovered from COVID-19. CDR3s include the opening cysteine and the closing phenylalanine or tryptophan. D genes are given only for firm matches. Clone sizes are given selectively: once, few, many, or a class where the clone is expanded.

d_call	v_call	clone_size	j_call	cdr3_nt	cdr3_aa
.	TRBV27	.	TRBJ1-5	TGTGCCAGCAGGTGGAGAGCTAATCAGCCCCAGCATTTT	CASRWRANQPQHF
.	TRBV3-1/TRBV3-2	.	TRBJ2-3	TGTGCCAGCAGCCAAGTGGCGGGGCTCGGGGATACGCAGTATTTT	CASSQVAGLGDTQYF
TRBD1	TRBV10-3	.	TRBJ2-1	TGTGCCATCAGAGGACAGGGAAACGCGAATGAGCAGTTCTTC	CAIRGQGNANEQFF
TRBD2	TRBV2	.	TRBJ2-5	TGTGCCAGCAGTGCCACGGGACTAGGGGGGACCCAGTACTTC	CASSATGLGGTQYF
.	TRBV15	.	TRBJ1-2	TGTGCCACCAGCAGAGGAGCCATTAACTATGGCTACACCTTC	CATSRGAINYGYTF
.	TRBV9	.	TRBJ1-1	TGTGCCAGCGAAGCAGGGCCCTTGAACACTGAAGCTTTCTTT	CASEAGPLNTEAFF
.	TRBV2	.	TRBJ2-5	TGTGCCAGCAGTGAACAGGGTTCAGAGACCCAGTACTTC	CASSEQGSETQYF
.	TRBV5-1	.	TRBJ1-1	TGCGCCAGCAGCTTCGGACAGAACACTGAAGCTTTCTTT	CASSFGQNTEAFF
.	TRBV11-2	.	TRBJ2-3	TGTGCCAGCGGGCGGGGCACAGATACGCAGTATTTT	CASGRGTDTQYF
.	TRBV4-2	.	TRBJ2-1	TGTGCCAGCAGCCCGGCACGGGGGGCCCACTCCTACAATGAGCAGTTCTTC	CASSPARGAHSYNEQFF
.	TRBV9	.	TRBJ1-2	TGTGCCAGCAGCGTAGGTGAAGGGGGGGTCTATGGCTACACCTTC	CASSVGEGGVYGYTF
.	TRBV7-9	once	TRBJ1-2	TGTGCCAGCAGCTCATCTGGGGGGGACTCGTGGGATGGCTACACCTTC	CASSSSGGDSWDGYTF
TRBD1	TRBV5-1	once	TRBJ2-7	TGCGCCAGCAGCTTGGGGGCCGGACAGGGATTCTCCTACGAGCAGTACTTC	CASSLGAGQGFSYEQYF
.	TRBV3-1/TRBV3-2	.	TRBJ1-5	TGTGCCAGCAGCCAAGAGGGCCGCAATCAGCCCCAGCATTTT	CASSQEGRNQPQHF
.	TRBV18	.	TRBJ2-2	TGTGCCAGCTCACAATCTCCAGGTGGGAACACCGGGGAGCTGTTTTTT	CASSQSPGGNTGELFF
.	TRBV6-4	.	TRBJ2-1	TGTGCCAGCAGCGAGGGACTGACCAATGAGCAGTTCTTC	CASSEGLTNEQFF
.	TRBV14	few	TRBJ1-6	TGTGCCAGCGGACCGACAGATTCACCCCTCCACTTT	CASGPTDSPLHF
.	TRBV7-6	.	TRBJ1-4	TGTGCCAGCAGCCAATTTGAGTGGACAGACCCAACTAATGAAAAACTGTTTTTT	CASSQFEWTDPTNEKLFF
.	TRBV13	.	TRBJ1-2	TGTGCCAGCAGCTTAGCAGGCAATGGCTACACCTTC	CASSLAGNGYTF
TRBD1	TRBV15	.	TRBJ2-2	TGTGCCACCAGCAGACGTAGCCGGGACAGGGGGCAGTCCGGGGAGCTGTTTTTT	CATSRRSRDRGQSGELFF